The source of this T cell receptor beta chain is a study of blood T cell repertoires in COVID-19. The wider study: The origin of the acute and convalescent COVID-19 samples was the United States, Italy and Spain.

The germline CDR1 and CDR2 sequences are MDHEN and SYDVKM. The CDR3 runs 11 residues. Trimming pared 5 bases from V and 7 bases from J, leaving 8 bases between. While infection was still active, Seattle patients were enrolled and then followed longitudinally. Repertoires were generated with immunoSEQ multiplex PCR, while TCRdb's copy carries only in-frame clones and drops some. The top ten hold 11% of the sample, which has around 200,000 clones, about 86% seen once. The chain recombines TRBV28 with TRBJ1-1, with D hard to call. Specimen: peripheral blood. This clonotype originated in a woman aged 60-70 years with COVID-19, enrolled during active disease. CDR3 nucleotide sequence: TGTGCCAGCAGTCTAGCGGGTGAAGCTTTCTTT. Translated: CASSLAGEAFF.